Following are 4 T cell receptor beta chains from one sample sequenced in a study of PD-L1 blockade in urothelial cancer. The time point is: pretreatment peripheral blood. Sequencing was performed with immunoSEQ multiplex PCR; in TCRdb, only in-frame clones are kept and a portion is missing. The table lists just under 40,000 clones, approximately 89% of them singletons. The sample in question was PBMCs, obtained around atezolizumab (anti-PD-L1) treatment. These receptors all stem from a woman aged 60-70 years with urothelial cancer.

V and J are TRBV30 and TRBJ2-1; 10 nucleotides align to TRBD2. Germline V lookup: CDR1 GTSNPN, CDR2 SVGIG (reference sequence). The CDR3 sequence is 14 residues long. Trimming cost V 4 bases and J 8 bases; bases outside gene matches: 8. The CDR3 region has the DNA TGTGCCTGGAACTCGGGTCTAGCGGGAGATGAGCAGTTCTTC. Protein sequence: CAWNSGLAGDEQFF.

Here the CDR3 reads CSATGGLNEKLFF. CDR3 in DNA: TGCAGCGCGACAGGCGGACTTAATGAAAAACTGTTTTTT. The rearrangement uses TRBV29-1 and TRBJ1-4, with D perhaps TRBD1 (6 bases). Trimming removed 7 bases at V and 4 bases at J, with 13 bases between. CDR1 is SQVTM, CDR2 ANQGSEA, per germline. CDR3 length: 13 residues.

This rearrangement joins TRBV5-1 to TRBJ2-5; D possibly corresponds to TRBD2 (6 bases). Trimming took 4 bases from V and 0 from J, leaving 10 bases between them. CDR1 is SGHRS and CDR2 is YFSETQ in the germline V gene. CDR3 length equals 14 residues. The CDR3 nucleotides are TGCGCCAGCAGCCCAGGGACTTACCAAGAGACCCAGTACTTC. Translating it yields CASSPGTYQETQYF.

The chain joins TRBV20-1 to TRBJ2-7; no reliable D call. Germline V gene data show CDR1 as DFQATT and CDR2 as SNEGSKA (reference sequence). The CDR3 contains 11 residues. V dropped 5 bases and J dropped 5 bases, with 10 bases sitting between them. The CDR3 sequence: CSARLRDEQYF. CDR3 nucleotide sequence: TGCAGTGCTCGACTGAGAGACGAGCAGTACTTC.